Detailed here is one T cell receptor (beta chain). The antigen is undetermined. The data were taken from a study of cytomegalovirus exposure and HLA in healthy donors. Whole-study results and caveats: In a later analysis, DRB1 alleles had the most associated TCRs; HLA-C alleles the fewest.

A multiplex PCR was run with 60 Vbeta primers and 13 Jbeta primers. Profiled with immunoSEQ multiplex PCR; TCRdb holds only in-frame clones, not every one. The sample lists 100,000 to 150,000 clones, 80% occurring once. Source material: PBMCs. The TCR sequence derives from a man younger than 45 in good health and CMV-seronegative.

The CDR3 reads CASHGQGTHTQYF. The DNA for the CDR3 is TGTGCCAGCCACGGACAGGGGACCCATACGCAGTATTTT. This chain uses TRBV27 with TRBJ2-3, with 9 bases matching TRBD1. Trimming took 8 bases from V and 7 from J; bases not matched to a gene: 7. This CDR3 comprises 13 residues. The germline V gene encodes CDR1 MNHEY and CDR2 SMNVEV (reference sequence).